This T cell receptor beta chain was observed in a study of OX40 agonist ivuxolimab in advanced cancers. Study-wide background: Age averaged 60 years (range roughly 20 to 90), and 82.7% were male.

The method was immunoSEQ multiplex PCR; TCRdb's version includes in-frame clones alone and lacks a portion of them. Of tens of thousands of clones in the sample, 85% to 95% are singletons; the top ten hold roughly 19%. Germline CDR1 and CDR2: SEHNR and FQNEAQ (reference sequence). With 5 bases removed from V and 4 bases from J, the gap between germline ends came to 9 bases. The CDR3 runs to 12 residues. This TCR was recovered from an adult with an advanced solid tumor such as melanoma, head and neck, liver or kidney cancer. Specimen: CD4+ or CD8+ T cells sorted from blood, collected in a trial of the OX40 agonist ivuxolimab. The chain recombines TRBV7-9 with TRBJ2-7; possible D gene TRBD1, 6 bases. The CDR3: CASSLTGYEQYF. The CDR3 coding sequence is TGTGCCAGCAGCCTAACAGGGTACGAGCAGTACTTC.